The present T cell receptor (beta chain) was sequenced within a study of human T cells and chemical hapten exposure. The CDR3 runs to 15 residues. Germline-derived CDR1 and CDR2 are MNHEY and SVGAGI. V was clipped by 7 bases and J by 4 bases; unmatched bases: 9. This clonotype was observed many times. Noted time point: patch test 3, about 24 weeks after DPC sensitization. Specified treatment: therapeutic diphenylcyclopropenone sensitization with weekly scalp DPC. Whole blood, unfractionated, served as the material for total RNA extraction. Donors were 18 to 70-year-old alopecia patients suitable for DPC. The library put unique molecular identifiers onto individual cDNA molecules. TCRdb reprocessed the RACE reads with MiXCR, giving one entry per CDR3 protein. The table has tens of thousands of distinct CDR3 sequences, 8% to 10% seen once; the top ten hold around 28%.

The chain carries TRBV6-5 and TRBJ2-1; 8 bases match TRBD2. This sequence originates from a man in his forties or fifties with alopecia areata. Some clones in this sample may be carry-over from other donors' samples. The material sequenced was whole blood, taken in connection with sensitization to the hapten diphenylcyclopropenone (DPC). CDR3 in DNA: TGTGCCAGCAAAACGGGGGGGGCGCGTTACAATGAGCAGTTCTTC. The encoded protein is CASKTGGARYNEQFF.